This T cell receptor (beta chain) was documented in a study of shared clonotypes between healthy human individuals. Study information: Per donor, three plates held CD4 naive cells, three held CD4 memory, two held CD8 naive and one held CD8 memory.

V dropped 2 bases and J dropped 13 bases, with 8 bases sitting between them. This CDR3 region has 11 residues. Germline V gives CDR1 MNHNS, CDR2 SASEGT. Remarks on this clone: Antigen unknown.

Study-level points and caveats: What naive subsets generally showed was a larger estimated richness than memory subsets showed. An anticipated effect of sequencing depth on clonotype sharing among donors was recognized.

Naive CD45RA+ and memory CD45RA-negative subsets were split from CD4+ cells. Generated by immunoSEQ multiplex PCR, the TCRdb table keeps only in-frame clones and is missing some. The table records around 2.3 million clones, approximately 95% of them present only once. This sequence originates from a man aged 18 to 29 in good health. The material sequenced was naive CD4+ T cells sorted from blood. As for subset: CD45RA+ positively selected. This sequence joins TRBV6-1 and TRBJ1-4; possible D gene TRBD1, 5 bases. The CDR3 DNA is TGTGCCAGCAGTGAACTCAGGGCACTGTTTTTT. Residues: CASSELRALFF.